One and the same sample provided the 30 T cell receptor beta chains below, sequenced in a study of regulatory T cells in long-lasting Graves disease (dated by TCRdb to the early 2020s). Sample time point, as interpreted from the label and publication: persistent/refractory GD, antithyroid drugs over 5 years with positive TRAb. RNA was extracted from PBMCs in TRIzol for both TCR sequencing and RNA sequencing. The library was generated by multiplex PCR. For sequencing, an Illumina HiSeq 4000 was employed. iRepertoire HTBI primers and Arm-PCR amplification of CDR3 regions were used to construct TCR beta libraries. TCRdb reprocessing: public reads trimmed at Q25 with fastp, clones called with MiXCR, in-frame beta chains kept. Each record represents a unique CDR3 protein, reported with the most common genes and DNA among its rows. The sample includes approximately 690,000 distinct CDR3 sequences, with 25% to 30% observed a single time. The top ten hold 35% to 55% of the sample.

This material consisted of peripheral blood mononuclear cells (PBMCs), taken when the disease was refractory, from a patient treated with antithyroid drugs. Receptor source: a female donor with Graves disease.

The chain links TRBV20-1 to TRBJ2-5; the D call may be TRBD1 or TRBD2 (5 bases each). Germline CDR1 and CDR2: DFQATT and SNEGSKA (reference sequence). Trimming shortened V by 3 bases and J by 5 bases, and 13 bases separated the two germline ends. The CDR3 covers 13 residues. The CDR3 region is CSASRTGTETQYF. The CDR3 DNA is TGCAGTGCTAGCCGAACGGGGACCGAGACCCAGTACTTC.

This clonotype was picked up many times. This chain uses TRBV3-1 with TRBJ2-2; 8 bases are a match to TRBD2. V lost 6 bases, J lost 1 base, and 4 bases stayed unmatched. CDR1 is LGHDT, CDR2 YNNKEL, per germline (reference sequence). This CDR3 has 15 residues. As DNA, the CDR3 is TGTGCCAGCAGACTGGGACTAGGGAACACCGGGGAGCTGTTTTTT. Its translation: CASRLGLGNTGELFF. The full variable domain, completed using reference TRBV3-1 and TRBJ2-2, is DTAVSQTPKYLVTQMGNDKSIKCEQNLGHDTMYWYKQDSKKFLKIMFSYNNKELIINETVPNRFSPKSPDKAHLNLHINSLELGDSAVYFCASRLGLGNTGELFFGEGSRLTVL.

The V gene is TRBV27, the J gene TRBJ2-7; possible D gene TRBD1, 5 bases. Germline V gene sequence: CDR1 MNHEY, CDR2 SMNVEV (reference sequence). The CDR3 consists of 14 residues. V lost 3 bases and J 3 bases, leaving 12 bases between the germline ends. CDR3 protein: CASSLRSGLYEQYF. The CDR3 DNA is TGTGCCAGCAGTTTGCGGTCAGGGCTCTACGAGCAGTACTTC.

The chain joins TRBV15 to TRBJ2-5, with TRBD2 as a possible D gene (6 bases). V was trimmed by 3 bases and J by 4 bases, leaving 12 bases between them. CDR3 size: 14 residues. The germline V gene encodes CDR1 LNHNV and CDR2 YYDKDF (reference sequence). The CDR3 sequence is CATSREGPAETQYF. For the CDR3, the DNA is TGTGCCACCAGCAGGGAGGGCCCTGCAGAGACCCAGTACTTC.

The J gene is TRBJ2-3, the V gene TRBV6-1, with D unresolved. This CDR3 region has 13 residues. CDR1 and CDR2 (germline): MNHNS, SASEGT. V dropped 5 bases and J dropped 1 base, with 7 bases sitting between them. The DNA of the CDR3 is TGTGCCAGCAGTAACACAGGCACAGATACGCAGTATTTT. It translates to CASSNTGTDTQYF.

This clonotype has more than one count but fewer than ten. V usage is TRBV6-5 and J usage is TRBJ1-2, with no clear D. The V end was cut by 0 bases, the J end by 8 bases, with 13 bases between. The germline V gene encodes CDR1 MNHEY and CDR2 SVGAGI. The CDR3 spans 14 residues. CDR3 sequence reads: CASSYSTWQRGYTF. CDR3 nucleotide sequence: TGTGCCAGCAGTTACTCTACTTGGCAGCGGGGCTACACCTTC.

V gene TRBV3-1 combines with J gene TRBJ2-7; D is possibly TRBD1 (6 bases). This CDR3 has 15 residues. Trimming cost V 2 bases and J 2 bases, with 13 bases left between them. From germline, CDR1 is LGHDT and CDR2 YNNKEL (reference sequence). The CDR3 nucleotides read TGTGCCAGCAGCCAATTGGTACAGGGTCCCTACGAGCAGTACTTC. Protein product: CASSQLVQGPYEQYF.

V and J are TRBV20-1 and TRBJ1-2; D is undetermined. V gave up 4 bases and J gave up 2 bases, with 8 bases separating them. This CDR3 comprises 12 residues. Germline CDR1 DFQATT, CDR2 SNEGSKA (reference sequence). This chain's CDR3 is CSANSANYGYTF. In nucleotides, the CDR3 is TGCAGTGCTAACAGTGCGAACTATGGCTACACCTTC.

There are a few counts of this clonotype. The gene calls are TRBV7-9 and TRBJ1-2; D uncertain. CDR3 length equals 11 residues. CDR1 and CDR2 from the germline V gene are SEHNR and FQNEAQ (reference sequence). Trimming shortened V by 3 bases and J by 7 bases, and 6 bases separated the two germline ends. CDR3 nucleotides: TGTGCCAGCAGCTTCATAGGTGGCTACACCTTC. Protein sequence: CASSFIGGYTF. The variable domain in full, completed from reference TRBV7-9 and TRBJ1-2, reads DTGVSQNPRHKITKRGQNVTFRCDPISEHNRLYWYRQTLGQGPEFLTYFQNEAQLEKSRLLSDRFSAERPKGSFSTLEIQRTEQGDSAMYLCASSFIGGYTFGSGTRLTVV.

The chain has TRBV6-1 and TRBJ1-1; a possible D gene is TRBD1 (6 bases). This CDR3 spans 15 amino acids. With 5 bases removed from V and 4 bases from J, the gap between germline ends came to 17 bases. Germline CDR1 MNHNS, CDR2 SASEGT. CDR3 sequence reads: CASSTPTTGSTEAFF. CDR3 DNA: TGTGCCAGCAGTACTCCAACAACAGGGTCCACTGAAGCTTTCTTT.

This chain links TRBV19 with TRBJ2-5, with TRBD2 matching over 10 bases. V gave up 5 bases and J gave up 11 bases; unmatched junction bases: 11. The germline gives CDR1 LNHDA, CDR2 SQIVND (reference sequence). The CDR3 spans 14 residues. CDR3 sequence (DNA): TGTGCCAGTAGTTCCTCCGGGACTAGCGAAACGCAGTACTTC. It yields the protein CASSSSGTSETQYF.

The table lists this clonotype with a few counts. This chain connects TRBV7-2 to TRBJ1-1; D is ambiguous. Per the germline V gene, CDR1 is SGHTA and CDR2 is FQGNSA. Trimming took 8 bases from V and 8 from J, leaving 12 bases between them. The CDR3 runs 11 residues. CDR3 DNA: TGTGCCAGCGGACTTATACCGGAAGCTTTCTTT. Protein sequence: CASGLIPEAFF.

About this clonotype itself: This clone may be a read error of a much larger clone one base away. The rearrangement links TRBV25-1 to TRBJ1-1; D not certain. The V and J ends lost 6 bases and 0 bases respectively, with 8 bases between them. Looked up from germline, CDR1 is MGHDK and CDR2 is SYGVNS. The CDR3 is 13 residues long. The CDR3 reads CASRYGMNTEAFF. CDR3 nucleotides: TGTGCCAGCAGGTACGGGATGAACACTGAAGCTTTCTTT.

The chain combines TRBV10-2 with TRBJ1-5; possible D gene TRBD1, 6 bases. Germline V gene sequence: CDR1 WSHSY, CDR2 SAAADI. This CDR3 has 15 amino acids. Trimming left V 6 bases short and J 0 bases short, with 12 bases between. CDR3 in amino acids: CASRRQETSNQPQHF. CDR3 sequence (DNA): TGCGCCAGCAGGAGACAGGAGACTAGCAATCAGCCCCAGCATTTT.

This clonotype was counted a few times. The V and J genes are TRBV6-5 and TRBJ2-7, with unresolved D. V was cut by 2 bases and J by 2 bases, with 7 bases left in between. This CDR3 has 13 amino acids. Per germline, CDR1 MNHEY and CDR2 SVGAGI. The CDR3 spells CASSYQSTYEQYF. Here the CDR3 DNA reads TGTGCCAGCAGTTACCAATCGACCTACGAGCAGTACTTC.

This sequence joins TRBV12-3 or TRBV12-4 and TRBJ1-2, with D possibly TRBD1 on 5 matching bases. Deletions cut 4 bases from V and 6 bases from J, with 9 bases between. The CDR3 has 12 residues. CDR3 in DNA: TGTGCCAGCAGTTGGGCAGGGAATGGCTACACCTTC. Encoded protein: CASSWAGNGYTF.

Ten or more counts support this clonotype. This chain joins TRBV6-2 or TRBV6-3 and TRBJ1-5, with 8 positions matching TRBD1. J was trimmed by 2 bases and V by 4 bases; bases with no gene match: 4. Germline CDR1 reads MNHEY; CDR2 reads SVGEGT. The CDR3 has 15 residues. The CDR3 DNA sequence: TGTGCCAGCAGTTCGACAGGGGTTGGCAATCAGCCCCAGCATTTT. Translated, it gives CASSSTGVGNQPQHF.

CDR3 sequence reads: CASRVQGSYGYTF. Here the CDR3 DNA reads TGTGCCAGTAGGGTCCAGGGATCCTATGGCTACACCTTC. The rearrangement uses TRBV19 and TRBJ1-2; D may be TRBD1 (5 bases). V was clipped by 6 bases and J by 4 bases, with 12 bases between them. The CDR3 length is 13 residues. The germline CDR1 and CDR2 sequences are LNHDA and SQIVND (reference sequence).

The table lists this clonotype with many counts. The rearrangement uses TRBV27 and TRBJ1-2; D unresolved. The CDR3 runs to 14 residues. V dropped 0 bases and J dropped 4 bases, with 9 bases sitting between them. Per the germline V gene, CDR1 is MNHEY and CDR2 is SMNVEV (reference sequence). The CDR3 region is CASSLSRQIYGYTF. In DNA, the CDR3 is TGTGCCAGCAGTTTATCTAGGCAGATCTATGGCTACACCTTC.

In this sample, this clonotype turned up many times. The rearrangement joins TRBV2 to TRBJ1-1; D may be TRBD1 (5 bases). The length of the CDR3 is 13 residues. Germline CDR1 is SNHLY and CDR2 is FYNNEI. V was clipped by 8 bases and J by 8 bases, with 18 bases between them. The CDR3 DNA reads as TGTGCCAGCGCACCCTACGGGGGGGAAGAAGCTTTCTTT. Translation gives CASAPYGGEEAFF.

This clonotype was observed a handful of times. The chain uses TRBV14 and TRBJ2-5, with 7 positions matching TRBD2. This CDR3 is built from 16 residues. Germline V gene sequence: CDR1 SGHDN, CDR2 FVKESK. After removal of 3 bases from V and 1 base from J, the junction contained 8 bases not matched to a gene. CDR3 loop: CASSQIWGGTQETQYF. The CDR3 DNA sequence: TGTGCCAGCAGCCAGATATGGGGAGGGACCCAAGAGACCCAGTACTTC.

Of note for this clonotype: One end of the junction varies from germline; a read error may be responsible. As DNA, the CDR3 is TGTGCCAGCAGTTTAGACGGTAGCGGGAGTTTGAAAGTTTTC. The encoded protein is CASSLDGSGSLKVF. This chain uses TRBV6-5 with TRBJ2-1; TRBD2 aligns across 9 bases. Germline values: CDR1 MNHEY, CDR2 SVGAGI. This CDR3 has 14 residues.

This clonotype was found a few times. The V gene is TRBV7-3, the J gene TRBJ1-5, with D possibly being TRBD1 (6 bases). The CDR3 is made up of 15 amino acids. Looked up from germline, CDR1 is SGHTA and CDR2 is FQGTGA. V shed 5 bases and J shed 7 bases, with 18 bases lying between them. CDR3 in DNA: TGTGCCAGCAGCCCCGGGACACGAAATGCCCAGCCCCAGCATTTT. Translated, it gives CASSPGTRNAQPQHF.

This clonotype was detected a few times. This sequence joins TRBV30 and TRBJ1-5, with TRBD1 matching over 7 bases. The V segment lost 2 bases and the J segment 4 bases; nucleotides outside the gene matches: 2. Looked up from germline, CDR1 is GTSNPN and CDR2 is SVGIG (reference sequence). The CDR3 is made up of 13 amino acids. The CDR3 sequence is CAWSLGQNQPQHF. Written as DNA, the CDR3 is TGTGCCTGGAGTCTGGGACAGAATCAGCCCCAGCATTTT.

The chain employs TRBV10-3 and TRBJ1-4, with D possibly TRBD1 on 5 matching bases. The CDR3 spans 13 residues. Trimming took off 3 bases at V and 4 bases at J, with 6 bases between the two ends. The V gene's germline CDR1 is ENHRY and CDR2 SYGVKD. In nucleotides, the CDR3 is TGTGCCATCAGTGAAGGGGTTAATGAAAAACTGTTTTTT. Amino acid sequence: CAISEGVNEKLFF.

Ten or more counts support this clonotype. The chain is built from TRBV28 and TRBJ1-5, with a possible D match to TRBD1 (6 bases). The CDR3 has 16 residues. Trimming pared 7 bases from V and 7 bases from J, leaving 23 bases between. Germline V lookup: CDR1 MDHEN, CDR2 SYDVKM. The chain's CDR3 is CASNKDRFATLQPQHF. CDR3 DNA: TGTGCCAGCAATAAAGACAGGTTCGCTACCCTCCAGCCCCAGCATTTT. Drawing the rest from reference TRBV28 and TRBJ1-5, the complete variable domain is DVKVTQSSRYLVKRTGEKVFLECVQDMDHENMFWYRQDPGLGLRLIYFSYDVKMKEKGDIPEGYSVSREKKERFSLILESASTNQTSMYLCASNKDRFATLQPQHFGDGTRLSIL.

The V gene is TRBV27, the J gene TRBJ1-1, with a possible D match to TRBD1 (5 bases). Trimming shortened V by 2 bases and J by 4 bases, and 14 bases separated the two germline ends. In germline, CDR1 is MNHEY, CDR2 SMNVEV (reference sequence). The CDR3 consists of 15 residues. CDR3 DNA sequence: TGTGCCAGCAGTTTAATTTACAGGCCCGGCACTGAAGCTTTCTTT. Translated: CASSLIYRPGTEAFF.

This clonotype occurred once. The chain combines TRBV10-3 with TRBJ2-7, with 8 positions matching TRBD2. The CDR3 extends over 15 amino acids. The V and J ends lost 0 bases and 5 bases, in that order; junction bases with no gene match: 6. Germline V gene sequence: CDR1 ENHRY, CDR2 SYGVKD. Here the CDR3 reads CAISESTSGSHEQYF. The DNA of the CDR3 is TGTGCCATCAGTGAGTCGACCAGCGGGAGCCACGAGCAGTACTTC.

This clonotype was seen a few times. The rearrangement joins TRBV5-1 to TRBJ1-1; D is unresolved. CDR1 is SGHRS and CDR2 is YFSETQ in the germline V gene. This CDR3 spans 13 amino acids. The V and J ends lost 1 base and 6 bases respectively, with 10 bases between them. CDR3 nucleotide sequence: TGCGCCAGCAGCTTGCGAGCAGGCTCTGAAGCTTTCTTT. Protein product: CASSLRAGSEAFF.

The chain employs TRBV12-3 or TRBV12-4 and TRBJ2-2, with 14 bases aligning to TRBD2. Germline trimming cut 4 bases from V and 2 bases from J; bases unmatched to any gene: 9. This CDR3 is built from 19 residues. CDR3 nucleotide sequence: TGTGCCAGCAGTTACTTAGTAGGGACTAGCGGGAGAAACACCGGGGAGCTGTTTTTT. Translation: CASSYLVGTSGRNTGELFF.